These 20 T cell receptor beta chains originate from one sample sequenced in a study of naive CD8 T cells in extremely preterm neonates. Profiling relied on immunoSEQ multiplex PCR, and the TCRdb table lists in-frame clones only, not all of them. The sample yields about 4,900 clones, 95% to 98% seen once. Deliveries were elective term cesareans at about 35-41 weeks, with no labor or membrane rupture. The specimen was naive CD8+ T cells from cord blood. These receptors were obtained from a newborn in good health.

The V gene is TRBV27, the J gene TRBJ1-1; unclear D gene. Germline CDR1 is MNHEY and CDR2 is SMNVEV (reference sequence). The CDR3 runs 14 residues. The V end was cut by 5 bases, the J end by 3 bases, with 13 bases between. The CDR3 reads CASSTLFGDTEAFF. For the CDR3, the DNA is TGTGCCAGCAGTACCTTGTTTGGAGACACTGAAGCTTTCTTT.

The chain links TRBV10-2 to TRBJ1-2; TRBD1 might be the D (6 bases). Germline V gene lookup returns CDR1 WSHSY and CDR2 SAAADI. Between the trimmed V and J ends, which lost 2 bases and 6 bases, there was a span of 16 bases. This CDR3 region has 15 residues. In DNA form, the CDR3 reads TGCGCCAGCAGTGAGGTTTCCGGGACACTTGATGGCTACACCTTC. This translates into CASSEVSGTLDGYTF.

The chain is built from TRBV2 and TRBJ2-1, with 13 bases that match TRBD2. Germline CDR1 SNHLY, CDR2 FYNNEI. J lost 4 bases, V lost 5 bases, and 11 bases had no gene match. The CDR3 is 18 residues long. CDR3 sequence reads: CASSLLTGTSGAYNEQFF. Written as DNA, the CDR3 is TGTGCCAGCAGTTTACTAACCGGGACTAGCGGGGCGTACAATGAGCAGTTCTTC.

The chain uses TRBV6-6 and TRBJ2-2, with TRBD2 as a possible D gene (7 bases). The V end lost 2 bases, the J end lost 4 bases, and 11 bases lay between the germline ends. CDR3 size: 15 residues. Germline V lookup: CDR1 MNHNY, CDR2 SVGAGI (reference sequence). CDR3: CASSYVAGATGELFF. As DNA, the CDR3 is TGTGCCAGCAGTTACGTTGCGGGGGCCACCGGGGAGCTGTTTTTT.

This chain links TRBV2 with TRBJ2-3; 9 bases map to TRBD1. CDR1 is SNHLY and CDR2 is FYNNEI in the germline V gene. Losses at the gene ends were 6 bases for V and 1 base for J; bases not matched to a gene: 2. This CDR3 contains 14 residues. The CDR3 loop reads CASRRTGGTDTQYF. The CDR3 nucleotides are TGTGCCAGCAGGCGGACAGGGGGCACAGATACGCAGTATTTT.

The table lists this clone with a count of one. This chain uses TRBV6-5 with TRBJ2-5, with TRBD1 identical over 8 bases. The V gene end was trimmed by 8 bases and the J gene end by 1 base; junction bases not matched to a gene: 0. The CDR3 runs to 12 residues. CDR1 is MNHEY, CDR2 SVGAGI, per germline. The CDR3 DNA follows: TGTGCCAGCCAGGGGGCCCAAGAGACCCAGTACTTC. It encodes CASQGAQETQYF.

The CDR3 here is CASTTIGGNSPLHF. CDR3 bases: TGTGCCAGCACCACTATCGGGGGTAATTCACCCCTCCACTTT. The chain couples TRBV27 to TRBJ1-6; D is possibly TRBD1 (5 bases). The germline V gene has CDR1 MNHEY and CDR2 SMNVEV (reference sequence). The CDR3 covers 14 residues. The V end lost 7 bases, the J end lost 6 bases, and 13 bases lay between the germline ends.

The rearrangement links TRBV9 to TRBJ1-1; D unclear. This CDR3 comprises 14 residues. Trimming stripped 4 bases from V and 6 bases from J, with 16 bases between. Germline V gives CDR1 SGDLS, CDR2 YYNGEE. CDR3 sequence reads: CASSSAVNGAEAFF. DNA of the CDR3: TGTGCCAGCAGCTCTGCGGTTAACGGGGCTGAAGCTTTCTTT.

The chain combines TRBV4-2 with TRBJ2-5, with D maybe TRBD2 (7 bases). CDR1 LGHNA and CDR2 YNFKEQ come from the germline V gene. The CDR3 is made up of 14 amino acids. V lost 1 base to trimming and J lost 5 bases, with 11 bases between them. The CDR3 nucleotides are TGTGCCAGCAGCCAAGGGGGGGGCGGGGAGACCCAGTACTTC. Translation gives CASSQGGGGETQYF.

The chain combines TRBV27 with TRBJ1-1, with 9 bases aligning to TRBD1. Germline V CDR1 and CDR2: MNHEY, SMNVEV (reference sequence). V dropped 7 bases and J dropped 1; count of bases not matched to a gene: 7. The CDR3 is made up of 15 amino acids. The CDR3 loop reads CASIRTGGSNTEAFF. CDR3 nucleotide sequence: TGTGCCAGCATTCGAACAGGGGGCTCGAACACTGAAGCTTTCTTT.

V and J are TRBV29-1 and TRBJ2-1; D not resolved. V was shortened by 3 bases and J by 4 bases, with 10 bases between the two germline ends. The length of the CDR3 is 13 residues. CDR1 is SQVTM and CDR2 is ANQGSEA in the germline V gene. Here the CDR3 DNA reads TGCAGCGTTGATTTACTATATTACAATGAGCAGTTCTTC. Translated, it gives CSVDLLYYNEQFF.

The chain carries TRBV5-4 and TRBJ2-2, with D perhaps TRBD1 (6 bases). Germline CDR1 reads SGHNT; CDR2 reads YYREEE (reference sequence). The CDR3 runs to 14 residues. Deletions cut 4 bases from V and 8 bases from J, with 15 bases between. This CDR3 reads CASSRVGGIGELFF. CDR3 in DNA: TGTGCCAGCAGCCGGGTAGGGGGTATAGGGGAGCTGTTTTTT.

This clone has just one count. This chain uses TRBV10-3 with TRBJ1-2; 8 bases are shared with TRBD1. The germline V gene encodes CDR1 ENHRY and CDR2 SYGVKD. J lost 2 bases, V lost 2 bases, and 4 bases had no gene match. The CDR3 has 15 amino acids. The CDR3 sequence: CAISEPRQGNYGYTF. CDR3 in DNA: TGTGCCATCAGTGAGCCGAGACAGGGGAACTATGGCTACACCTTC.

This sequence joins TRBV11-2 and TRBJ2-1; D may be TRBD2 (5 bases). V lost 5 bases and J lost 9, with 17 bases in between. The CDR3 sequence is 14 residues long. Germline lookup yields CDR1 SGHAT and CDR2 FQNNGV. The CDR3 is CASSHGGSPPEQFF. CDR3 bases: TGTGCCAGCAGCCACGGCGGGTCTCCACCTGAGCAGTTCTTC.

The chain couples TRBV6-5 to TRBJ2-3, with 10 positions matching TRBD2. Germline loops: CDR1 MNHEY, CDR2 SVGAGI. This CDR3 region has 13 residues. Trimming removed 8 bases from V and 2 bases from J; junction bases left unmatched: 1. CDR3 in DNA: TGTGCCAGCGGACTAGCGGCCACAGATACGCAGTATTTT. Encoded protein: CASGLAATDTQYF.

The rearrangement links TRBV13 to TRBJ2-5; 8 nucleotides align to TRBD2. The J call may be faulty, since TRBJ2-7 better matches the DNA end. The CDR3 covers 14 residues. CDR1 is PRHDT, CDR2 FYEKMQ, per germline (reference sequence). The CDR3 spells CASSSRGGLYEQYF. Here the CDR3 DNA reads TGTGCCAGCAGCAGTCGGGGGGGCTTATACGAGCAGTACTTC.

The chain recombines TRBV30 with TRBJ1-2, with a weak D call TRBD1 (5 bases). V was cut by 3 bases and J by 6 bases, with 14 bases left in between. The germline V gene encodes CDR1 GTSNPN and CDR2 SVGIG (reference sequence). The CDR3 extends over 13 amino acids. The CDR3 loop reads CAWSPTTGDGYTF. The CDR3 nucleotides are TGTGCCTGGAGCCCTACTACAGGAGATGGCTACACCTTC.

The chain carries TRBV6-5 and TRBJ1-1; TRBD1 matches at 9 bases. CDR1 MNHEY and CDR2 SVGAGI come from the germline V gene. The CDR3 has 14 amino acids. Losses at the gene ends were 5 bases for V and 4 bases for J; bases not matched to a gene: 5. The chain's CDR3 is CASSSGTGITEAFF. As DNA, the CDR3 is TGTGCCAGCAGTAGCGGGACAGGGATCACTGAAGCTTTCTTT.

This rearrangement joins TRBV5-6 to TRBJ1-4; TRBD1 is a possible D gene (5 bases). Germline CDR1 is SGHDT and CDR2 is YYEEEE. V lost 1 base and J 3 bases, leaving 10 bases between the germline ends. There are 15 residues in the CDR3. The CDR3 DNA reads TGTGCCAGCAGCTTGATGGGAGGGGCTAATGAAAAACTGTTTTTT. Residues: CASSLMGGANEKLFF.

The genes are TRBV19 and TRBJ1-6, with 12 bases aligning to TRBD1. Trimming cost V 1 base and J 9 bases; bases outside gene matches: 4. Germline lookup yields CDR1 LNHDA and CDR2 SQIVND (reference sequence). The length of the CDR3 is 16 residues. DNA of the CDR3: TGTGCCAGTAGTATAGCGGGACAGGGGGCAAGTTCACCCCTCCACTTT. As protein: CASSIAGQGASSPLHF.